This entry is about one T cell receptor (beta chain). Its cognate antigen has yet to be identified. No per-base quality is available; no much larger clone lies one base away. This record belongs to a study of T cell responses to AZD1222 COVID-19 vaccine listed by TCRdb under 2021. Regarding the research as a whole: AZD1222 recipients given second doses at about 4 weeks or at about 12 weeks were pooled, since spike-specific TCR depth and breadth were not found to differ between the two schedules. A total of over 230 trial participants underwent TCR sequencing, of whom about 200 had received two doses of AZD1222 and around 25 had received two doses of the MenACWY control vaccine. Trial participants were enrolled by age into subgroups of 18-55, 56-69 and 70-plus years, and around 150, 29 and 61 TCR-sequenced participants, respectively, were included in these subgroups. Here is what the overall study found, with its caveats: Participants were mostly white British, with more females than males. The authors suggested clonal diversity may have been underestimated. The vaccine-associated CD4 TCRs covered the entire spike protein, and the dominant responses fell in regions 160-218 and 743-854. A significant rise in spike-specific TCR breadth and depth was observed after two AZD1222 doses relative to day 0 and relative to MenACWY recipients. Reportedly, close to half of the unique spike-specific TCRs recognized epitopes lying outside the regions that are mutated in the B.1.351 and B.1.1.7 variants. Conclusions about previously exposed vaccinees are limited because only five to seven AZD1222 recipients were SARS-CoV-2 seropositive at baseline. The 56-69-year group was small, and its depth increase did not reach significance, likely because of low power. No day 14 peak-response samples were available, so repertoires were characterized only after the peak T cell response.

The germline V gene specifies SGHVS as CDR1 and FQNEAQ as CDR2. From the cysteine up to the phenylalanine, the CDR3 has a length of 15 residues. The CDR3 DNA has 45 bases and is translated from base 1. Deletion took 3 bases off V and 1 base off J, with a span of 12 bases between the germline ends. The CDR3 regions of human TCRbeta chains were subjected to immunosequencing. The study's own analysis went as follows. Repertoire TCRs were checked for matches against a reference library of SARS-CoV-2-specific TCRs that had been generated using the MIRA antigen-specificity platform. Breadth meant the fraction of unique TCRs that were SARS-CoV-2-associated, whereas depth meant the fraction of total T cells that were SARS-CoV-2-associated. Using the MIRA data, each spike-specific TCR was assigned both to the spike region to which the TCR was reactive and to a CD4 or CD8 class. Log10-transformed breadth and depth values were compared by one-way ANOVA with Sidak's multiple comparisons tests. Not all clones reach the TCRdb copy of this immuneACCESS table, which keeps in-frame sequences only. Checked studies attribute under half of the gap to unresolved V genes and leave the rest unexplained. Clone size and V and J calls were adopted from that table, with D and trimming inferred from the DNA. The sample profile shows 85,000 to 95,000 clones; nearly 90% of them were found once. The ten largest make up 8.4% of the sample.

This sample's time point label indicates: baseline before first vaccination. The vaccinee samples were drawn from two UK trials, COV001 and COV002, one of which was a single-blind randomized controlled phase 2/3 trial testing AZD1222 (ChAdOx1 nCoV-19) in healthy adults. For TCRbeta chain sequencing, PBMC samples from trial participants were taken at day 0 and at day 28 after the second dose. The material was peripheral blood, obtained on day 0 of AZD1222 vaccination. This TCR derives from an adult in good health. The chain uses TRBV7-8 and TRBJ1-1, and TRBD1 may be the D gene, going by 5 matching bases. The CDR3 corresponds to CASSFGGTSNTEAFF. DNA sequence: TGTGCCAGCAGCTTTGGCGGGACTTCGAACACTGAAGCTTTCTTT.